This is a list of T cell receptor beta chains from one sample in a study of blood T cell repertoires in COVID-19. Method: immunoSEQ multiplex PCR; TCRdb's copy keeps in-frame clones and lacks some. The data hold 100,000 to 120,000 clones, with roughly 80% observed a single time. Sequenced sample: peripheral blood. These receptors were collected from a woman of 80 years or more with acute or convalescent COVID-19. Both conserved end residues are part of each CDR3. Each record gives: CDR3 protein, CDR3 DNA, V gene, J gene, clone size, D gene. A D gene is named only where the DNA matches it firmly. Only part of the rows carry a size: once, few, many, or a class if the clone is expanded.

CDR3aa: CASSKNRGPVGFSYEQYF
CDR3nt: TGTGCCAGCAGCAAAAACAGGGGGCCCGTGGGGTTCTCCTACGAGCAGTACTTC
v_gene: TRBV21-1
j_gene: TRBJ2-7
abundance: .
d_gene: .

CDR3aa: CASSPLMRNEQFF
CDR3nt: TGTGCCAGCAGCCCCCTGATGCGCAATGAGCAGTTCTTC
v_gene: TRBV2
j_gene: TRBJ2-1
abundance: .
d_gene: .

CDR3aa: CASDRWGEGRNEQFF
CDR3nt: TGTGCCAGCGACCGATGGGGGGAGGGGAGGAATGAGCAGTTCTTC
v_gene: TRBV7-2
j_gene: TRBJ2-1
abundance: .
d_gene: TRBD2

CDR3aa: CASSFNFGTVSYNEQFF
CDR3nt: TGTGCCAGCAGTTTTAACTTCGGGACAGTCTCCTACAATGAGCAGTTCTTC
v_gene: TRBV28
j_gene: TRBJ2-1
abundance: .
d_gene: TRBD1

CDR3aa: CATSDYDRDGGYTF
CDR3nt: TGTGCCACCAGTGATTACGACAGGGATGGGGGCTACACCTTC
v_gene: TRBV24-1
j_gene: TRBJ1-2
abundance: .
d_gene: TRBD1

CDR3aa: CASRGGANTGELFF
CDR3nt: TGTGCCAGCAGGGGCGGGGCGAACACCGGGGAGCTGTTTTTT
v_gene: TRBV6-5
j_gene: TRBJ2-2
abundance: once
d_gene: .

CDR3aa: CASGPGLASTDTQYF
CDR3nt: TGTGCCAGCGGCCCCGGACTAGCTAGCACAGATACGCAGTATTTT
v_gene: TRBV27
j_gene: TRBJ2-3
abundance: .
d_gene: TRBD2

CDR3aa: CASTPGGYGYTF
CDR3nt: TGTGCCAGCACCCCCGGGGGCTATGGCTACACCTTC
v_gene: TRBV6-5
j_gene: TRBJ1-2
abundance: .
d_gene: .

CDR3aa: CASSVYTGTGGEGELFF
CDR3nt: TGTGCCAGCAGTGTATATACCGGGACTGGCGGTGAGGGGGAGCTGTTTTTT
v_gene: TRBV27
j_gene: TRBJ2-2
abundance: once
d_gene: .

CDR3aa: CASRPTRPGTDTQYF
CDR3nt: TGTGCCAGCAGACCGACAAGGCCCGGCACAGATACGCAGTATTTT
v_gene: TRBV11-3
j_gene: TRBJ2-3
abundance: once
d_gene: .

CDR3aa: CASSVAPGQGTSPLHF
CDR3nt: TGTGCCAGCAGCGTAGCACCGGGACAGGGGACCTCACCCCTCCACTTT
v_gene: TRBV9
j_gene: TRBJ1-6
abundance: .
d_gene: TRBD1

CDR3aa: CASSLKGKTQYF
CDR3nt: TGTGCCAGCAGCTTGAAGGGGAAGACCCAGTACTTC
v_gene: TRBV5-4
j_gene: TRBJ2-5
abundance: .
d_gene: .

CDR3aa: CASSKDSDQPQHF
CDR3nt: TGTGCCAGTAGTAAAGACAGCGATCAGCCCCAGCATTTT
v_gene: TRBV19
j_gene: TRBJ1-5
abundance: .
d_gene: .

CDR3aa: CSVKSGTGDLEKLFF
CDR3nt: TGCAGCGTTAAAAGCGGGACAGGGGACCTCGAAAAACTGTTTTTT
v_gene: TRBV29-1
j_gene: TRBJ1-4
abundance: .
d_gene: TRBD1

CDR3aa: CSASRLAEQYF
CDR3nt: TGCAGTGCTAGTCGACTAGCGGAGCAGTACTTC
v_gene: TRBV20-1
j_gene: TRBJ2-7
abundance: .
d_gene: TRBD2

CDR3aa: CASSSPSGGYNEQFF
CDR3nt: TGTGCCAGCAGCTCCCCTAGCGGGGGATACAATGAGCAGTTCTTC
v_gene: TRBV7-2
j_gene: TRBJ2-1
abundance: .
d_gene: TRBD2

CDR3aa: CATSDPPSSGYNEQFF
CDR3nt: TGTGCCACCAGTGATCCCCCGTCTAGCGGCTACAATGAGCAGTTCTTC
v_gene: TRBV24-1
j_gene: TRBJ2-1
abundance: .
d_gene: TRBD2

CDR3aa: CASSPIPDRWDTQYF
CDR3nt: TGTGCCAGCAGCCCTATCCCCGACAGGTGGGATACGCAGTATTTT
v_gene: TRBV7-6
j_gene: TRBJ2-3
abundance: .
d_gene: .

CDR3aa: CASSDRGAAKNIQYF
CDR3nt: TGTGCCAGTAGTGACAGGGGGGCAGCCAAAAACATTCAGTACTTC
v_gene: TRBV19
j_gene: TRBJ2-4
abundance: .
d_gene: TRBD1

CDR3aa: CASSSGLAFLTQYF
CDR3nt: TGTGCCAGCAGCTCTGGACTAGCCTTCCTTACGCAGTATTTT
v_gene: TRBV11-2
j_gene: TRBJ2-3
abundance: .
d_gene: TRBD2

CDR3aa: CASSRDRDNYGYTF
CDR3nt: TGTGCCAGCAGTCGGGACAGGGACAACTATGGCTACACCTTC
v_gene: TRBV2
j_gene: TRBJ1-2
abundance: .
d_gene: TRBD1

CDR3aa: CASRSRGGSHNEQFF
CDR3nt: TGTGCCAGCAGATCGCGGGGGGGCTCCCACAATGAGCAGTTCTTC
v_gene: TRBV11-2
j_gene: TRBJ2-1
abundance: once
d_gene: TRBD2

CDR3aa: CASSPLRQVLNTEAFF
CDR3nt: TGTGCCAGCAGCCCGTTGAGACAGGTTTTGAACACTGAAGCTTTCTTT
v_gene: TRBV7-2
j_gene: TRBJ1-1
abundance: .
d_gene: .

CDR3aa: CASSVRAGLDTQYF
CDR3nt: TGCGCCAGCAGTGTACGAGCGGGGCTTGACACGCAGTATTTT
v_gene: TRBV10-1
j_gene: TRBJ2-3
abundance: few
d_gene: TRBD2

CDR3aa: CASSQGQGLNNEQFF
CDR3nt: TGCGCCAGCAGCCAAGGACAGGGTCTCAACAATGAGCAGTTCTTC
v_gene: TRBV5-1
j_gene: TRBJ2-1
abundance: once
d_gene: TRBD1

CDR3aa: CASSRDSTGANVLTF
CDR3nt: TGTGCCAGCAGTAGGGACTCCACTGGGGCCAACGTCCTGACTTTC
v_gene: TRBV2
j_gene: TRBJ2-6
abundance: .
d_gene: .

CDR3aa: CASSQGETSGQETQYF
CDR3nt: TGTGCCAGCAGCCAAGGCGAGACTAGCGGCCAAGAGACCCAGTACTTC
v_gene: TRBV4-2
j_gene: TRBJ2-5
abundance: .
d_gene: TRBD2

CDR3aa: CASSPPSHTDTQYF
CDR3nt: TGTGCCAGCTCACCACCGTCCCACACAGATACGCAGTATTTT
v_gene: TRBV18
j_gene: TRBJ2-3
abundance: .
d_gene: .